Listed below are T cell receptor beta chains from one sample, sequenced in a study of blood T cell repertoires in COVID-19. Measured with immunoSEQ multiplex PCR; TCRdb has only the in-frame clones, and not every one. Here the sample spans under 150,000 clones, approximately 81% being singletons. What was sequenced was peripheral blood. These receptor sequences come from a woman older than 75 with acute or convalescent COVID-19. Each CDR3 is given with its conserved first and last residue. D genes are given only for firm matches. Size values are once, few and many counts, or a class for expanded clones, and some rows have none.

CDR3 length,J gene,V gene,D gene,clone size,CDR3 protein,CDR3 DNA
15,TRBJ1-2,TRBV11-3,-,once,CASSLADMRSYGYTF,TGTGCCAGCAGCCTAGCGGATATGAGGAGCTATGGCTACACCTTC
14,TRBJ1-1,TRBV5-4,-,-,CASSLAGGDTEAFF,TGTGCCAGCAGCTTGGCTGGGGGGGACACTGAAGCTTTCTTT
12,TRBJ1-2,TRBV28,-,-,CASSLGSYGYTF,TGTGCCAGCAGTTTGGGGAGCTATGGCTACACCTTC
14,TRBJ2-5,TRBV6-4,-,-,CASSESSFLGTQYF,TGTGCCAGCAGTGAGTCATCATTTCTCGGGACCCAGTACTTC
15,TRBJ2-4,TRBV6-1,-,-,CASSEATAGGGIQYF,TGTGCCAGCAGTGAAGCGACGGCAGGTGGAGGCATTCAGTACTTC
12,TRBJ1-2,TRBV7-9,-,-,CASSFPGYGYTF,TGTGCCAGCAGCTTTCCCGGGTATGGCTACACCTTC
14,TRBJ1-6,TRBV6-5,TRBD1,-,CASSLQGANSPLHF,TGTGCCAGCAGCCTACAGGGGGCGAATTCACCCCTCCACTTT
13,TRBJ2-1,TRBV12-3/TRBV12-4,-,-,CASSLNPRNEQFF,TGTGCCAGCAGTTTAAACCCGCGCAATGAGCAGTTCTTC
14,TRBJ1-4,TRBV6-5,TRBD1,-,CASSRTGTNEKLFF,TGTGCCAGCAGCCGGACAGGGACTAATGAAAAACTGTTTTTT
14,TRBJ2-7,TRBV9,TRBD2,-,CASSVEGGPYEQYF,TGTGCCAGCAGCGTAGAGGGAGGGCCCTACGAGCAGTACTTC
17,TRBJ2-3,TRBV24-1,-,-,CATSELAGSGSSDTQYF,TGTGCCACCAGTGAACTTGCGGGGTCAGGATCCTCAGATACGCAGTATTTT
13,TRBJ2-5,TRBV5-1,TRBD1,-,CASSLQGAETQYF,TGCGCCAGCAGCTTACAGGGGGCAGAGACCCAGTACTTC
16,TRBJ2-3,TRBV9,TRBD1,-,CASSVEGAPNTDTQYF,TGTGCCAGCAGCGTAGAGGGGGCTCCGAACACAGATACGCAGTATTTT
17,TRBJ1-5,TRBV10-3,-,-,CAISEPRAHQTYQPQHF,TGTGCCATCAGTGAGCCCAGGGCCCACCAAACTTATCAGCCCCAGCATTTT
17,TRBJ2-1,TRBV21-1,-,-,CASSKVASGYTYNEQFF,TGTGCCAGCAGCAAAGTGGCTAGCGGATATACCTACAATGAGCAGTTCTTC
16,TRBJ2-3,TRBV6-2/TRBV6-3,TRBD1,-,CASSYPDRGVTDTQYF,TGTGCCAGCAGTTACCCCGACAGGGGAGTCACAGATACGCAGTATTTT
16,TRBJ1-3,TRBV10-1,-,once,CASSEWQANSGNTIYF,TGCGCCAGCAGTGAGTGGCAGGCAAACTCTGGAAACACCATATATTTT
14,TRBJ2-2,TRBV11-3,-,-,CASSLAGPTGELFF,TGTGCCAGCAGCTTAGCAGGGCCTACCGGGGAGCTGTTTTTT
13,TRBJ2-3,TRBV18,TRBD1,-,CASSKTGTDTQYF,TGTGCCAGCTCAAAGACAGGGACAGATACGCAGTATTTT
14,TRBJ1-5,TRBV6-2/TRBV6-3,-,-,CASSDPGQNQPQHF,TGTGCCAGCAGTGACCCCGGACAGAATCAGCCCCAGCATTTT